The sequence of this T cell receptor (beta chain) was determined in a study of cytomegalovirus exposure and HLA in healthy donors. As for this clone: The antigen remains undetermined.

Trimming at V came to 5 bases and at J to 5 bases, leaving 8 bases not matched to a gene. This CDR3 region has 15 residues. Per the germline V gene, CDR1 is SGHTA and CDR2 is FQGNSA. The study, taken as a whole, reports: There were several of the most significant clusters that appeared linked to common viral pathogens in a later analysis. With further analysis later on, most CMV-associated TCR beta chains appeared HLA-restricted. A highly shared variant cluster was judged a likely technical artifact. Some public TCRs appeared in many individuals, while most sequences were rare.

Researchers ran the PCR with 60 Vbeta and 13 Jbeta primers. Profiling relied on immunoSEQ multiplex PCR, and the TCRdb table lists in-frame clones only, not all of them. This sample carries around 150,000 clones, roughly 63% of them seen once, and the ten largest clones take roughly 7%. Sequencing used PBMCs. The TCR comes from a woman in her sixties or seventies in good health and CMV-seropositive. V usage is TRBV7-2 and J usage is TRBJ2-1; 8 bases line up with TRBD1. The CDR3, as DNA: TGTGCCAGCAGCCTGGACAGGGTAGGCCACAATGAGCAGTTCTTC. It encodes CASSLDRVGHNEQFF.